One sample yielded the 27 T cell receptor beta chains listed below, sequenced in a study of OX40 agonist ivuxolimab in advanced cancers. Assay used: immunoSEQ multiplex PCR; TCRdb lists only in-frame clones, some missing. The data hold about 58,000 clones, with around nine tenths observed a single time. Sequences were derived from CD4+ or CD8+ T cells sorted from blood, sampled in a trial of the OX40 agonist ivuxolimab. Source of these receptors: an adult with an advanced solid tumor such as melanoma, head and neck, liver or kidney cancer.

The chain couples TRBV30 to TRBJ2-3; unclear D gene. This CDR3 comprises 13 residues. Germline V CDR1 and CDR2: GTSNPN, SVGIG (reference sequence). Trimming removed 4 bases at V and 2 bases at J, with 10 bases between. The CDR3 coding sequence is TGTGCCTGGAACCGGATCTCCACAGATACGCAGTATTTT. It yields the protein CAWNRISTDTQYF. The variable domain in full, with the rest retrieved from reference TRBV30 and TRBJ2-3, is SQTIHQWPATLVQPVGSPLSLECTVEGTSNPNLYWYRQAAGRGLQLLFYSVGIGQISSEVPQNLSASRPQDRQFILSSKKLLLSDSGFYLCAWNRISTDTQYFGPGTRLTVL.

The J gene is TRBJ1-1, the V gene TRBV7-9; D remains ambiguous. Germline V gene sequence: CDR1 SEHNR, CDR2 FQNEAQ (reference sequence). This CDR3 is 15 amino acids long. Trimming took 4 bases from V and 5 from J, leaving 17 bases between them. CDR3 residues: CASSSAGFPGTEAFF. In DNA, the CDR3 is TGTGCCAGCAGCTCCGCGGGTTTTCCGGGGACTGAAGCTTTCTTT.

The rearrangement joins TRBV4-3 to TRBJ1-2; 9 nucleotides match TRBD1. Per the germline V gene, CDR1 is LGHNA and CDR2 is YSLEER. J was trimmed by 4 bases and V by 1 base; bases with no gene match: 7. The CDR3 spans 16 residues. The CDR3 loop is CASSQGMGQGSYGYTF. The CDR3 DNA follows: TGCGCCAGCAGCCAAGGAATGGGACAGGGAAGCTATGGCTACACCTTC.

The V gene is TRBV18, the J gene TRBJ1-4; D not resolved. The CDR3 consists of 13 residues. Trimming removed 3 bases from V and 8 bases from J, with 10 bases in between. CDR1 is KGHSH and CDR2 is LQKENI in the germline V gene. The CDR3 loop reads CASSPFGEEKLFF. CDR3 nucleotides: TGTGCCAGCTCACCGTTCGGAGAAGAAAAACTGTTTTTT.

This clone has just one count. The chain recombines TRBV18 with TRBJ2-1, with 9 bases matching TRBD2. This CDR3 is 15 amino acids long. V was clipped by 7 bases and J by 4 bases; unmatched bases: 8. Germline V gives CDR1 KGHSH, CDR2 LQKENI. CDR3 amino acids: CASYRGSGRYNEQFF. As DNA, the CDR3 is TGTGCCAGCTACCGAGGGAGCGGGAGGTACAATGAGCAGTTCTTC.

The V call is TRBV27, the J call TRBJ2-3; the D call may be TRBD1 or TRBD2 (6 bases each). V lost 5 bases and J 3 bases, leaving 21 bases between the germline ends. Germline CDR1 MNHEY, CDR2 SMNVEV (reference sequence). CDR3 length equals 17 residues. CDR3 in DNA: TGTGCCAGCAGTCCCGGGTCCGGGGGCGGGTTGACAGATACGCAGTATTTT. It yields the protein CASSPGSGGGLTDTQYF.

This clone was counted a single time. This sequence joins TRBV6-5 and TRBJ1-4; 7 positions agree with TRBD1. After removal of 4 bases from V and 8 bases from J, the junction contained 4 bases not matched to a gene. This CDR3 is 13 amino acids long. The V gene's germline CDR1 is MNHEY and CDR2 SVGAGI. This CDR3 is CASSFDREEKLFF. CDR3 in DNA: TGTGCCAGCAGTTTCGACAGGGAAGAAAAACTGTTTTTT.

The chain links TRBV6-6 to TRBJ1-5; D not certain. V was clipped by 0 bases and J by 6 bases, with 3 bases between them. CDR1 and CDR2 (germline): MNHNY, SVGAGI (reference sequence). The CDR3 spans 12 residues. CDR3 sequence (DNA): TGTGCCAGCAGTTACTCGGCTCAGCCCCAGCATTTT. Amino acid sequence: CASSYSAQPQHF.

The chain combines TRBV19 with TRBJ2-6, with D uncertain. The CDR3 is made up of 14 amino acids. CDR1 is LNHDA and CDR2 is SQIVND in the germline V gene (reference sequence). Trimming cost V 5 bases and J 1 base, with 6 bases left between them. CDR3 region: CASSPISGANVLTF. Here the CDR3 DNA reads TGTGCCAGTAGTCCCATATCTGGGGCCAACGTCCTGACTTTC.

The chain carries TRBV5-1 and TRBJ2-7; 7 bases map to TRBD1. J gave up 2 bases and V 0 bases, and 5 bases lay outside the gene matches. Germline V gives CDR1 SGHRS, CDR2 YFSETQ. The CDR3 covers 15 residues. The CDR3 loop is CASSLVAGGPYEQYF. In nucleotides, the CDR3 is TGCGCCAGCAGCTTGGTGGCAGGGGGTCCCTACGAGCAGTACTTC.

The chain is built from TRBV5-5 and TRBJ2-7; D is undetermined. The germline gives CDR1 SGHKS, CDR2 YYEKEE (reference sequence). V lost 2 bases and J lost 9, with 15 bases in between. This CDR3 contains 13 residues. CDR3 nucleotide sequence: TGTGCCAGCAGCTTAGACTCCTTGACTCCGCAGTACTTC. This codes for CASSLDSLTPQYF.

This chain joins TRBV7-2 and TRBJ2-7; D is perhaps TRBD1 (6 bases). V lost 4 bases, J lost 3 bases, and 7 bases lay in between. Germline V lookup: CDR1 SGHTA, CDR2 FQGNSA. The CDR3 runs 12 residues. The CDR3 DNA follows: TGTGCCAGCAGCTCACAGGGCTACGAGCAGTACTTC. This sequence encodes CASSSQGYEQYF.

The chain links TRBV19 to TRBJ1-2, with 11 bases fitting TRBD1. This CDR3 is built from 17 residues. The junction had 8 bases not matched to a gene; V was cut back by 3 bases and J by 2 bases. CDR1 is LNHDA, CDR2 SQIVND, per germline (reference sequence). The CDR3 sequence: CASSIRPDRGLNYGYTF. For the CDR3, the DNA is TGTGCCAGTAGTATTCGCCCGGACAGGGGGCTCAACTATGGCTACACCTTC. Full variable domain (remainder filled in from reference TRBV19 and TRBJ1-2): DGGITQSPKYLFRKEGQNVTLSCEQNLNHDAMYWYRQDPGQGLRLIYYSQIVNDFQKGDIAEGYSVSREKKESFPLTVTSAQKNPTAFYLCASSIRPDRGLNYGYTFGSGTRLTVV.

The chain couples TRBV7-9 to TRBJ2-1; 8 bases line up with TRBD2. This CDR3 region has 15 residues. Losses at the gene ends were 5 bases for V and 1 base for J; bases not matched to a gene: 4. Germline values: CDR1 SEHNR, CDR2 FQNEAQ (reference sequence). The CDR3 sequence: CASSPGGGSYNEQFF. Written as DNA, the CDR3 is TGTGCCAGCAGCCCCGGGGGGGGGTCCTACAATGAGCAGTTCTTC.

The chain uses TRBV28 and TRBJ2-3, with 8 bases that match TRBD2. Germline CDR1 and CDR2: MDHEN and SYDVKM. The CDR3 contains 15 residues. J was trimmed by 3 bases and V by 5 bases; bases with no gene match: 7. The CDR3 nucleotides are TGTGCCAGCAGTCGAGCGGGAGTTAGGACAGATACGCAGTATTTT. Encoded protein: CASSRAGVRTDTQYF. The complete variable domain, with remaining parts taken from reference TRBV28 and TRBJ2-3, reads DVKVTQSSRYLVKRTGEKVFLECVQDMDHENMFWYRQDPGLGLRLIYFSYDVKMKEKGDIPEGYSVSREKKERFSLILESASTNQTSMYLCASSRAGVRTDTQYFGPGTRLTVL.

The chain uses TRBV30 and TRBJ2-5; no clear D gene. The CDR3 is made up of 13 amino acids. The V and J ends lost 3 bases and 4 bases respectively, with 12 bases between them. CDR1 GTSNPN and CDR2 SVGIG come from the germline V gene (reference sequence). DNA for the CDR3: TGTGCCTGGAGAAAGAGGTCGTCAGAGACCCAGTACTTC. It yields the protein CAWRKRSSETQYF.

This chain links TRBV6-5 with TRBJ1-6; D call uncertain. CDR1 and CDR2 (germline): MNHEY, SVGAGI. This CDR3 spans 13 amino acids. V was cut by 4 bases and J by 8 bases, with 9 bases left in between. CDR3 residues: CASSSPPYSPLHF. In nucleotides, the CDR3 is TGTGCCAGCAGTTCCCCTCCATATTCACCCCTCCACTTT.

This sequence joins TRBV25-1 and TRBJ1-1, with D uncertain. The CDR3 loop spans 13 amino acids. Trimming stripped 7 bases from V and 1 base from J, with 10 bases between. Germline V gene lookup returns CDR1 MGHDK and CDR2 SYGVNS. The CDR3 loop is CASKRTGNTEAFF. As DNA, the CDR3 is TGTGCCAGCAAAAGGACGGGGAACACTGAAGCTTTCTTT.

This rearrangement joins TRBV7-8 to TRBJ2-3, with TRBD2 identical over 9 bases. The CDR3 extends over 18 amino acids. Germline CDR1 SGHVS, CDR2 FQNEAQ. V gave up 5 bases and J gave up 1 base; unmatched junction bases: 13. The CDR3 spells CASSTWRGLARGTDTQYF. The CDR3 DNA is TGTGCCAGCAGCACCTGGCGCGGACTAGCGAGAGGCACAGATACGCAGTATTTT.

This clone has a handful of counts. This sequence joins TRBV5-1 and TRBJ1-1; 7 nucleotides align to TRBD1. This CDR3 is built from 14 residues. The V gene end was trimmed by 0 bases and the J gene end by 3 bases; junction bases not matched to a gene: 2. Germline V gene lookup returns CDR1 SGHRS and CDR2 YFSETQ. The CDR3 nucleotides are TGCGCCAGCAGCTTGGTCACAGGGGACACTGAAGCTTTCTTT. As protein: CASSLVTGDTEAFF.

This clone was seen once. V usage is TRBV7-3 and J usage is TRBJ2-3, with 7 bases aligning to TRBD1. The V gene end was trimmed by 4 bases and the J gene end by 6 bases; junction bases not matched to a gene: 7. CDR3 length: 14 amino acids. Germline lookup yields CDR1 SGHTA and CDR2 FQGTGA. CDR3 amino acids: CASSSTGSGDTQYF. In DNA, the CDR3 is TGTGCCAGCAGCTCGACAGGGTCGGGCGATACGCAGTATTTT.

The chain couples TRBV5-1 to TRBJ2-3; TRBD2 matches 10 bases. J lost 2 bases, V lost 2 bases, and 11 bases had no gene match. Germline V lookup: CDR1 SGHRS, CDR2 YFSETQ. The CDR3 sequence is 18 residues long. The CDR3 DNA is TGCGCCAGCAGCTTACAGGGGAAACTAGCGGGGCCCACAGATACGCAGTATTTT. Residues: CASSLQGKLAGPTDTQYF.

This clone was seen just once. The V and J genes are TRBV19 and TRBJ2-4, with D perhaps assigned TRBD1 or TRBD2 (5 bases each). Trimming removed 5 bases from V and 7 bases from J, with 18 bases in between. The CDR3 length is 15 residues. The germline gives CDR1 LNHDA, CDR2 SQIVND (reference sequence). The CDR3 DNA reads as TGTGCCAGTAGTTCCTCCGGGACCGCCGGCAACATTCAGTACTTC. It translates to CASSSSGTAGNIQYF.

This chain joins TRBV28 and TRBJ2-5; unclear D gene. The CDR3 loop spans 14 amino acids. The V end lost 7 bases, the J end lost 5 bases, and 17 bases lay between the germline ends. Germline CDR1 reads MDHEN; CDR2 reads SYDVKM. CDR3 sequence: CASIPTDGWETQYF. CDR3 sequence (DNA): TGTGCCAGCATCCCGACGGACGGATGGGAGACCCAGTACTTC.

The chain combines TRBV30 with TRBJ1-2; possible D gene TRBD1, 6 bases. This CDR3 contains 14 residues. Germline lookup yields CDR1 GTSNPN and CDR2 SVGIG (reference sequence). V was trimmed by 3 bases and J by 4 bases, leaving 15 bases between them. The CDR3 here is CAWRVQGVIYGYTF. The CDR3 nucleotides read TGTGCCTGGAGAGTACAGGGTGTTATCTATGGCTACACCTTC.

The chain employs TRBV6-6 and TRBJ1-4, with TRBD1 as a possible D gene (6 bases). V was clipped by 5 bases and J by 5 bases, with 18 bases between them. The CDR3 length is 16 residues. Germline CDR1 MNHNY, CDR2 SVGAGI (reference sequence). The CDR3 protein is CASSLPPGQSNEKLFF. Here the CDR3 DNA reads TGTGCCAGCAGTCTCCCCCCGGGACAAAGCAATGAAAAACTGTTTTTT.

Here the CDR3 DNA reads TGTGCCAGCAGTTTTTTCAGGGGCCAAGGAAACACCATATATTTT. It is translated as CASSFFRGQGNTIYF. The chain carries TRBV28 and TRBJ1-3, with D possibly being TRBD1 (6 bases). Trimming cost V 3 bases and J 4 bases, with 13 bases left between them. Looked up from germline, CDR1 is MDHEN and CDR2 is SYDVKM. The CDR3 extends over 15 amino acids.